This T cell receptor beta chain was sequenced in a study of vaccination effects on CD4 cells after COVID-19. Across the study: Vaccine administered to participants consisted of two doses of either BNT162b2 or mRNA-1273.

Produced via immunoSEQ multiplex PCR; TCRdb's table is partial and in-frame only. In the table there are around 79,000 clones, roughly four fifths of which are singletons. Trimming took 3 bases from V and 3 from J, leaving 6 bases between them. The germline V gene encodes CDR1 DFQATT and CDR2 SNEGSKA (reference sequence). The CDR3 has 11 residues. To note about this clone: Its antigen is not known.

Study-level results: Infection-derived and vaccine-derived clones contracted markedly late after vaccination.

Expansion of antigen-specific CD4+ T cells with viral peptide pools was carried out by the ViraFEST assay before sequencing. When ten to eleven days of culture had elapsed, CD4+ T cells were isolated. Neither prior SARS-CoV-2 infection nor positive nucleocapsid antibodies were present in the vaccine recipients. This TCR came from a human donor who received a COVID-19 vaccine. The chain has TRBV20-1 and TRBJ2-7; D not resolved. Material: CD4+ T cells from PBMCs cultured with HCoV-229E spike peptides, obtained before COVID-19 vaccination. The CDR3: CSASRVYEQYV. The CDR3 nucleotides read TGCAGTGCTAGTAGGGTCTACGAGCAGTACGTC.